This T cell receptor beta chain originates from a study of OX40 agonist ivuxolimab in advanced cancers. Study-wide context: Patients assigned to dose escalation were diagnosed with hepatocellular carcinoma, melanoma, renal cell or head and neck cancer.

This CDR3 region has 19 residues. Trimming took 4 bases from V and 4 from J; bases not matched to a gene: 23. CDR1 is SGHRS and CDR2 is YFSETQ in the germline V gene. Assay used: immunoSEQ multiplex PCR; TCRdb lists only in-frame clones, some missing. The table lists roughly 99,000 clones, around 90% of them singletons. For this clone: As yet, its antigen is unknown.

General study results and limits: CD4+ T cells averaged fewer expanded clones than CD8+ T cells.

The material was CD4+ or CD8+ T cells sorted from blood, obtained in a trial of the OX40 agonist ivuxolimab. The sequence was obtained from an adult with an advanced solid tumor such as melanoma, head and neck, liver or kidney cancer. The J gene is TRBJ2-7, the V gene TRBV5-1; TRBD1 aligns across 7 bases. Here the CDR3 reads CASSEKKILQGRVLYEQYF. The CDR3 DNA follows: TGCGCCAGCAGCGAGAAAAAGATATTACAGGGGCGAGTACTTTACGAGCAGTACTTC.